The source of this T cell receptor (beta chain) is a study of blood T cell repertoires in COVID-19. Study context: Samples came from the United States, Italy and Spain, spanning acute and convalescent COVID-19. PBMCs, B-cell-depleted T cells, or T cells were the source of the cDNA or gDNA that made up the material.

How the authors handled the data: Using reference gene primer amplification, nucleated cell counts were estimated. Only in-frame clones appear in the TCRdb table, and some are missing; sequencing was by immunoSEQ multiplex PCR. V and J calls and clone size are copied from that table; D and trimming were computed from the DNA. The table includes about 99,000 clones, 84% detected once. The CDR3 totals 19 residues. V lost 0 bases, J lost 3 bases, and 11 bases stayed unmatched. Per germline, CDR1 KGHSH and CDR2 LQKENI. The V gene is TRBV18, the J gene TRBJ2-1; 10 bases are a match to TRBD2. The material sequenced was peripheral blood. The TCR originated in a man in his 70s with active or convalescent COVID-19. The CDR3 sequence is CASSPPYRVAGGFYNEQFF. In DNA form, the CDR3 reads TGTGCCAGCTCACCACCCTATCGGGTAGCGGGGGGATTCTACAATGAGCAGTTCTTC.